What follows are 10 T cell receptor beta chains derived from one specimen sequenced in a study of tumor-infiltrating lymphocytes in primary liver carcinoma. Researchers drew blood RNA from unsorted whole blood and extracted germline DNA as well. Researchers generated TCR beta cDNA from approximately 500 ng of total RNA, relying on a constant-region primer. Employing slightly modified ARM-PCR, three nested multiplex PCR rounds were run, and these gave rise to the TCR beta libraries. A C-beta reverse primer and TRBV1-TRBV30 forward primers served in each of the first two PCR rounds, at about 10 cycles apiece. TCRdb re-called the multiplex PCR reads with MiXCR, one entry per CDR3 protein. The table has a few hundred thousand distinct CDR3 sequences, about 50% seen once. The sequenced material came from peripheral blood. These TCRs come from a woman in her 30s with primary liver carcinoma and hepatitis B virus infection.

This clonotype has a handful of counts. This chain links TRBV7-8 with TRBJ2-5, with 8 bases identical to TRBD2. CDR1 SGHVS and CDR2 FQNEAQ come from the germline V gene. The CDR3 is 15 amino acids. With 1 base clipped from V and 3 bases from J, the junction kept 4 bases outside the gene matches. The CDR3 loop reads CASSLGLAREETQYF. The CDR3 nucleotides read TGTGCCAGCAGCTTAGGACTAGCGAGAGAAGAGACCCAGTACTTC.

CDR3: CASRISGTSGGKRETQYF. The CDR3 nucleotides read TGTGCCAGCAGGATATCCGGAACTAGCGGGGGGAAAAGGGAGACCCAGTACTTC. The chain employs TRBV11-2 and TRBJ2-5, with 12 bases matching TRBD2. This CDR3 spans 18 amino acids. Per germline, CDR1 SGHAT and CDR2 FQNNGV. V lost 6 bases to trimming and J lost 5 bases; unmatched junction nucleotides: 16.

J is TRBJ2-3 and V is TRBV11-2, with D possibly matching TRBD1 (6 bases). CDR1 SGHAT and CDR2 FQNNGV come from the germline V gene. Trimming took 5 bases from V and 14 from J, leaving 17 bases between them. The CDR3 has 12 amino acids. CDR3 DNA sequence: TGTGCCAGCAGCCGCTTAGGGGGTACGTGGTATTTT. It translates to CASSRLGGTWYF.

The V call is TRBV14, the J call TRBJ1-2; D is uncertain. Germline values: CDR1 SGHDN, CDR2 FVKESK. The CDR3 has 14 residues. Trimming removed 4 bases from V and 9 bases from J, with 18 bases in between. CDR3 nucleotides: TGTGCCAGCAGCCCGAACCTGGGCCTCGGAAGCTACACCTTC. This translates into CASSPNLGLGSYTF.

For this clonotype: A clone one base away is much larger, so this may be a read error. The rearrangement joins TRBV6-1 to TRBJ2-1; perhaps TRBD1 as D (6 bases). Trimming pared 8 bases from V and 4 bases from J, leaving 9 bases between. The germline V gene has CDR1 MNHNS and CDR2 SASEGT. This CDR3 has 12 amino acids. CDR3 sequence (DNA): TGTGCCAGCGGGACACTGTACAATGAGCAGTTCTTC. Its translation: CASGTLYNEQFF.

The count of this clonotype is one. This chain links TRBV29-1 with TRBJ2-3, with D perhaps TRBD2 (5 bases). The CDR3 spans 16 residues. Germline lookup yields CDR1 SQVTM and CDR2 ANQGSEA. V lost 5 bases and J 6 bases, leaving 24 bases between the germline ends. The chain's CDR3 is CSVMVGPDSHFDTQYF. CDR3 coding DNA: TGCAGCGTTATGGTCGGACCGGACTCCCATTTTGATACGCAGTATTTT.

As to this clonotype: Because the CDR3 is missing its conserved closing phenylalanine or tryptophan, this is likely a read error. This rearrangement joins TRBV11-2 to TRBJ2-3, with 9 bases that match TRBD2. With 5 bases clipped from V and 2 bases from J, the junction kept 5 bases outside the gene matches. There are 15 residues in the CDR3. CDR1 is SGHAT and CDR2 is FQNNGV in the germline V gene. DNA of the CDR3: TGTGCCAGCAGCCCTAGCGGGATAATCACAGATACGCAGTATATT. Translating it yields CASSPSGIITDTQYI.

As regards this clonotype: A junction boundary mismatches the germline segment, possibly from a read error. The chain combines TRBV11-2 with TRBJ2-5; D might be TRBD2 (6 bases). Germline loops: CDR1 SGHAT, CDR2 FQNNGV. CDR3 length equals 15 residues. The CDR3 here is CASSLPQGGRDTQYF. CDR3 in DNA: TGTGCTAGCAGCTTACCCCAGGGAGGTCGGGATACCCAGTACTTC.

Many counts were recorded for this clonotype. The CDR3 sequence is CASSEAWGRGYGYTF. As DNA, the CDR3 is TGTGCCAGCAGTGAAGCGTGGGGCAGGGGTTATGGCTACACCTTC. V and J are TRBV6-1 and TRBJ1-2; the D gene is possibly TRBD1 (6 bases). CDR3 length equals 15 residues. The V gene's germline CDR1 is MNHNS and CDR2 SASEGT. The V and J ends lost 0 bases and 5 bases respectively, with 13 bases between them.

Remarks on this clonotype: No conserved phenylalanine or tryptophan is present at the end of the CDR3, so a read error is the likely explanation. J is TRBJ1-1 and V is TRBV29-1; tentative D call: TRBD1 (6 bases). Trimming took off 5 bases at V and 5 bases at J, with 18 bases between the two ends. The CDR3 extends over 14 amino acids. The germline V gene has CDR1 SQVTM and CDR2 ANQGSEA. The CDR3, as DNA: TGCAGCGTTAGGGGGGGGGGCGCGGGGACTGAAGCTTTCCTT. Translated: CSVRGGGAGTEAFL.